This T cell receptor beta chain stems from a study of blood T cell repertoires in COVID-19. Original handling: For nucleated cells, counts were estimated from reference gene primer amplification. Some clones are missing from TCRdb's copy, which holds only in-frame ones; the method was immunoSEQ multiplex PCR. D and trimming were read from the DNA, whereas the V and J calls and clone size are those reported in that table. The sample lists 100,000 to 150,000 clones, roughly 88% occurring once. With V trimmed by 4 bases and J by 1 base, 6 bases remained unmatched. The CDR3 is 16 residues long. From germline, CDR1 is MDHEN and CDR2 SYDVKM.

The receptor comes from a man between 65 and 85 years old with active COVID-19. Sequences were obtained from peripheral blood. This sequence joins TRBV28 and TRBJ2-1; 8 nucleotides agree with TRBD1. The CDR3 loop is CASSSPGGASYNEQFF. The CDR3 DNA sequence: TGTGCCAGCAGTTCCCCAGGGGGCGCGTCCTACAATGAGCAGTTCTTC.